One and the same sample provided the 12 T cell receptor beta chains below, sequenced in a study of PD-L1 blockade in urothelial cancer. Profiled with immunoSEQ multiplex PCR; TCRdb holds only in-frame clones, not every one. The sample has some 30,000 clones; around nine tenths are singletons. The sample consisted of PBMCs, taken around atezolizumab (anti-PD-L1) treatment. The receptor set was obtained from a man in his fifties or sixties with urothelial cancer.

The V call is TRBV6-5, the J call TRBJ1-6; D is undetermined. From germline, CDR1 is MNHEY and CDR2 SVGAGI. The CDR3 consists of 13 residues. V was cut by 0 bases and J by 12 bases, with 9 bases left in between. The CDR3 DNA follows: TGTGCCAGCAGTTACTCACGGCGGGTACCCCTCCACTTT. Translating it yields CASSYSRRVPLHF.

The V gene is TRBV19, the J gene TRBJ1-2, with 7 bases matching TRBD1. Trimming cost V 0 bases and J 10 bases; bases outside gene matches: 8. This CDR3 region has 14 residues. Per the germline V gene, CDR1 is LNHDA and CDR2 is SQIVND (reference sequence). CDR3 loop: CASSIDPTGFYYTF. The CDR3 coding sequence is TGTGCCAGTAGTATAGATCCGACAGGGTTTTACTACACCTTC.

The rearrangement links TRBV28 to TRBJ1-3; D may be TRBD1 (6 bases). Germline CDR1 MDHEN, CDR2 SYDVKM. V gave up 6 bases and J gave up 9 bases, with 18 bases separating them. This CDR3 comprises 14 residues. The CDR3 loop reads CASRVGAARATIYF. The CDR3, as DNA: TGTGCCAGCAGAGTGGGGGCAGCTCGGGCCACCATATATTTT. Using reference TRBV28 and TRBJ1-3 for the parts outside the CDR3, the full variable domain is DVKVTQSSRYLVKRTGEKVFLECVQDMDHENMFWYRQDPGLGLRLIYFSYDVKMKEKGDIPEGYSVSREKKERFSLILESASTNQTSMYLCASRVGAARATIYFGEGSWLTVV.

In DNA form, the CDR3 reads TGCGCCAGCAGCCAAGATGTCGGACTAGGGGGTTCCGAGCAGTACTTC. As protein: CASSQDVGLGGSEQYF. The V call is TRBV4-3, the J call TRBJ2-7; a possible D gene is TRBD2 (7 bases). Germline CDR1 is LGHNA and CDR2 is YSLEER. V lost 0 bases, J lost 6 bases, and 18 bases lay in between. The CDR3 has 16 amino acids.

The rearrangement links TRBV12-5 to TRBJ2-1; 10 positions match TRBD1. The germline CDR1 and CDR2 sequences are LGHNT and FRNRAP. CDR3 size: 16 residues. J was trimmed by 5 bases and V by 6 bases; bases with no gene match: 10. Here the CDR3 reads CASGSYRDRGHNEQFF. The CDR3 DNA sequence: TGTGCTAGTGGATCCTACCGGGACAGGGGACACAATGAGCAGTTCTTC.

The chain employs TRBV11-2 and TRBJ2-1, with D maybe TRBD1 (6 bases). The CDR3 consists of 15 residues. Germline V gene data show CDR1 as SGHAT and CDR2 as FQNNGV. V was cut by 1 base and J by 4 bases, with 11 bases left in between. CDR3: CASSLVQGTYNEQFF. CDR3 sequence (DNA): TGTGCCAGCAGCTTAGTACAGGGAACTTACAATGAGCAGTTCTTC.

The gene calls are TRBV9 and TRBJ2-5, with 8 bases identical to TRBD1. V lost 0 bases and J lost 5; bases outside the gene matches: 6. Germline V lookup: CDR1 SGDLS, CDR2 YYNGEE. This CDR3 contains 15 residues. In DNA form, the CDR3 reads TGTGCCAGCAGCGTAGGGCAGGGGGCGGGTGAGACCCAGTACTTC. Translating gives CASSVGQGAGETQYF.

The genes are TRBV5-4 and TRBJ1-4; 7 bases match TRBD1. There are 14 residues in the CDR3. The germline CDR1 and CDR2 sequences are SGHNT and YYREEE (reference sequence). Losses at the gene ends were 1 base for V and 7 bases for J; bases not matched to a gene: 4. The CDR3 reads CASSLRAGGEKLFF. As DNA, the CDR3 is TGTGCCAGCAGCTTGAGGGCAGGGGGTGAAAAACTGTTTTTT.

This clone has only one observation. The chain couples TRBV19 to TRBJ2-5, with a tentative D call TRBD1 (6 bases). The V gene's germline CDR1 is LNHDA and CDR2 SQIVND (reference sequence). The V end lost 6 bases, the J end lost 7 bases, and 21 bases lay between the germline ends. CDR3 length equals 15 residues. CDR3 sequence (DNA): TGTGCCAGTAGCGAACAGGGTGGGGGCCCAGGGACCCAGTACTTC. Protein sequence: CASSEQGGGPGTQYF.

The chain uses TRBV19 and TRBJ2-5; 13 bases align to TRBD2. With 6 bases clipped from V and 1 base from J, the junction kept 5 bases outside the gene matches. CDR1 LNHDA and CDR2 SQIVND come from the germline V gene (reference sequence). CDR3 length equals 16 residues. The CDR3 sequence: CASSRTSGSPQETQYF. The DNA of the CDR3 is TGTGCCAGTAGCAGGACTAGCGGGAGCCCCCAAGAGACCCAGTACTTC. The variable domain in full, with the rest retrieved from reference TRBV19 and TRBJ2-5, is DGGITQSPKYLFRKEGQNVTLSCEQNLNHDAMYWYRQDPGQGLRLIYYSQIVNDFQKGDIAEGYSVSREKKESFPLTVTSAQKNPTAFYLCASSRTSGSPQETQYFGPGTRLLVL.

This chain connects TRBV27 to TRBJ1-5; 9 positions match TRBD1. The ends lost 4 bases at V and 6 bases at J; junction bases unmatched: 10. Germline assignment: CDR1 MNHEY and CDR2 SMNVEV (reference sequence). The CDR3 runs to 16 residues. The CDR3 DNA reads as TGTGCCAGCAGTTCAAACAGGGGGCCGGGGAGTCAGCCCCAGCATTTT. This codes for CASSSNRGPGSQPQHF.

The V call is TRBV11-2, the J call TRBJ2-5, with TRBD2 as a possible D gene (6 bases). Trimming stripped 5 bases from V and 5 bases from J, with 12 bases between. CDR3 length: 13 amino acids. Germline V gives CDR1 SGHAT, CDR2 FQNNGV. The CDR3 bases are TGTGCCAGCAGCCGGACTACCCAGGAGACCCAGTACTTC. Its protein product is CASSRTTQETQYF.